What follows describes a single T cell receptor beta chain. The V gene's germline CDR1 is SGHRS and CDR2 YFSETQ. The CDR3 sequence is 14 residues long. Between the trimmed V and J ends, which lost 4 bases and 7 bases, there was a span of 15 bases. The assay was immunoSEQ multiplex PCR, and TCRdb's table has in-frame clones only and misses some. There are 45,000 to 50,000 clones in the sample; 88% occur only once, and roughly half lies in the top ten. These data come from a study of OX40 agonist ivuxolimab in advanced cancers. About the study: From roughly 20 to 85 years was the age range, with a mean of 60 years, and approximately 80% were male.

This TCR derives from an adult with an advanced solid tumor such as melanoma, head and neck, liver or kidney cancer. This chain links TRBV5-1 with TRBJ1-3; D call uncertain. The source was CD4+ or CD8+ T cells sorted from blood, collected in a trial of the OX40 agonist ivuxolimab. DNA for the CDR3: TGCGCCAGCAGCCCGGACCCTTCGAGGAACACCATATATTTT. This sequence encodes CASSPDPSRNTIYF.